The 7 T cell receptor beta chains reported below all come from one sample, sequenced in a study of T-cell memory formation after mild COVID-19. A single record per CDR3 protein comes from TCRdb applying MiXCR to the 5' RACE reads. This table holds more than 450,000 distinct CDR3 sequences, roughly 18% found once. The specimen sequenced was PBMCs or a T cell subset sorted from them (not recorded which). These receptors came from an adult woman who had mild COVID-19 (a few samples of this study predate the infection). Cell type and time point are not known.

This clonotype appeared once. The J gene is TRBJ2-1, the V gene TRBV6-1; D is possibly TRBD1 (5 bases). The germline V gene encodes CDR1 MNHNS and CDR2 SASEGT. CDR3 size: 13 residues. V lost 6 bases, J lost 3 bases, and 9 bases lay in between. CDR3 sequence (DNA): TGTGCCAGCAGCAGGGCCCACTACAATGAGCAGTTCTTC. This gives the protein CASSRAHYNEQFF.

The V gene is TRBV7-9, the J gene TRBJ2-5; possibly TRBD1 for D (6 bases). Trimming left V 5 bases short and J 5 bases short, with 12 bases between. The CDR3 is made up of 13 amino acids. Per the germline V gene, CDR1 is SEHNR and CDR2 is FQNEAQ (reference sequence). CDR3 in DNA: TGTGCCAGCAGCGCAGGGACACTTGAGACCCAGTACTTC. Its translation is CASSAGTLETQYF. The entire variable domain, with the rest obtained from reference TRBV7-9 and TRBJ2-5, is as follows: DTGVSQNPRHKITKRGQNVTFRCDPISEHNRLYWYRQTLGQGPEFLTYFQNEAQLEKSRLLSDRFSAERPKGSFSTLEIQRTEQGDSAMYLCASSAGTLETQYFGPGTRLLVL.

The chain carries TRBV11-2 and TRBJ1-1; TRBD1 is a possible D gene (5 bases). This CDR3 region has 16 residues. Germline-derived CDR1 and CDR2 are SGHAT and FQNNGV. V was pared by 3 bases and J by 0 bases, with 14 bases between. CDR3 loop: CASSFGRGGLNTEAFF. DNA for the CDR3: TGTGCCAGCAGCTTTGGGAGGGGAGGTTTGAACACTGAAGCTTTCTTT.

This clonotype was detected a few times. The rearrangement joins TRBV5-6 to TRBJ1-1; TRBD1 is a possible D gene (6 bases). In germline, CDR1 is SGHDT, CDR2 YYEEEE. The CDR3 is 14 amino acids. With 5 bases removed from V and 5 bases from J, the gap between germline ends came to 16 bases. CDR3 residues: CASSMGGGRTEAFF. The CDR3 DNA reads as TGTGCCAGCAGTATGGGTGGGGGGCGTACTGAAGCTTTCTTT.

This clonotype was counted ten times or more. The V and J genes are TRBV4-2 and TRBJ2-3; TRBD2 is a possible D gene (6 bases). V lost 1 base to trimming and J lost 5 bases, with 13 bases between them. The length of the CDR3 is 15 residues. Germline CDR1 and CDR2: LGHNA and YNFKEQ. The CDR3 spells CASSQVNPSVDTQYF. The CDR3 coding sequence is TGTGCCAGCAGCCAAGTCAATCCTAGCGTAGATACGCAGTATTTT.

This rearrangement joins TRBV9 to TRBJ2-7; 9 bases map to TRBD1. V lost 0 bases, J lost 0 bases, and 10 bases stayed unmatched. CDR1 and CDR2 from the germline V gene are SGDLS and YYNGEE. This CDR3 contains 18 residues. CDR3 in DNA: TGTGCCAGCAGCGTAGGGATAGGACAGGGGCCACCCTCCTACGAGCAGTACTTC. It translates to CASSVGIGQGPPSYEQYF.

This clonotype has a handful of counts. The chain links TRBV11-2 to TRBJ2-1; 10 bases agree with TRBD2. Germline V lookup: CDR1 SGHAT, CDR2 FQNNGV. The CDR3 runs 16 residues. V trimming: 3 bases; J trimming: 3 bases; junction bases outside the gene matches: 5. The CDR3 coding sequence is TGTGCCAGCAGCTTTACCGGGACTAGCGTCTACAATGAGCAGTTCTTC. This translates into CASSFTGTSVYNEQFF. The full variable domain, with the rest looked up from reference TRBV11-2 and TRBJ2-1, is EAGVAQSPRYKIIEKRQSVAFWCNPISGHATLYWYQQILGQGPKLLIQFQNNGVVDDSQLPKDRFSAERLKGVDSTLKIQPAKLEDSAVYLCASSFTGTSVYNEQFFGPGTRLTVL.